This T cell receptor (beta chain) is drawn from a study of blood T cell repertoires in COVID-19. Study-level information: The United States, Italy and Spain supplied acute and convalescent COVID-19 samples.

Generated by immunoSEQ multiplex PCR, the TCRdb table keeps only in-frame clones and is missing some. The sample includes 200,000 to 250,000 clones, around 89% seen only once; the top ten take about 2.4%. This TCR derives from a woman aged 30 to 39 who had recovered from COVID-19. Sequencing input: PBMCs or T cells enriched from blood (not recorded which).

The CDR3 DNA reads TGTGCCAGCAGCTTGGATCCGGGATCCTATGGCTACACCTTC. Protein product: CASSLDPGSYGYTF. The genes are TRBV5-4 and TRBJ1-2; D remains ambiguous. CDR3 length equals 14 residues. Germline CDR1 and CDR2: SGHNT and YYREEE (reference sequence). The V end lost 0 bases, the J end lost 4 bases, and 10 bases lay between the germline ends. Looking up the rest from reference TRBV5-4 and TRBJ1-2 gives the full variable domain: ETGVTQSPTHLIKTRGQQVTLRCSSQSGHNTVSWYQQALGQGPQFIFQYYREEENGRGNFPPRFSGLQFPNYSSELNVNALELDDSALYLCASSLDPGSYGYTFGSGTRLTVV.